Sequencing of this T cell receptor beta chain was carried out in a study of blood T cells in healthy people across ages. Study-wide context: For every two T cells, template switching captured about one barcoded beta molecule. Findings and limits, study-wide: Samples with more naive T cells showed higher observed beta diversity.

For this clonotype: Its specificity is unknown.

Each individual donor underwent a draw of about 9.9 milliliters of peripheral blood. Total RNA, at least 5.5 micrograms per sample, came from PBMCs. A second roughly 7 to 12 cycle PCR used barcoded and J-beta primers. TCRdb re-called the 5' RACE reads through MiXCR, storing one row per CDR3 protein. The table lists hundreds of thousands of distinct CDR3 sequences, around three fifths of them singletons. V gave up 3 bases and J gave up 5 bases, with 13 bases separating them. CDR1 is SGHTA and CDR2 is FQGNSA in the germline V gene. The CDR3 runs to 14 residues. This sequence joins TRBV7-2 and TRBJ2-5; D is unclear. This TCR derives from a man aged 40-55 years in good health. Sample: blood. The CDR3 DNA reads as TGTGCCAGCAGCTTCGGTCGGGCTTCCGAGACCCAGTACTTC. It codes for CASSFGRASETQYF. Supplemented by reference TRBV7-2 and TRBJ2-5, the full variable domain reads GAGVSQSPSNKVTEKGKDVELRCDPISGHTALYWYRQSLGQGLEFLIYFQGNSAPDKSGLPSDRFSAERTGGSVSTLTIQRTQQEDSAVYLCASSFGRASETQYFGPGTRLLVL.